Detailed here is one T cell receptor beta chain. The time point denotes: recipient sample about 28 days before transplant, after cytoreduction. Repertoires were generated with immunoSEQ multiplex PCR, while TCRdb's copy carries only in-frame clones and drops some. The data contain tens of thousands of clones, around 70% of them singletons. The sample comes from a study of T cell clonotyping in hematopoietic cell transplantation. The source was peripheral blood mononuclear cells, collected before stem cell transplant. The sequence was collected from a man in his forties or fifties with myelodysplastic syndrome. Some clones in this sample may be carry-over from other donors' samples.

CDR3 in DNA: TGCAGCGTTGGGGGGGCGGATCAGCCCCAGCATTTT. It translates to CSVGGADQPQHF. This chain uses TRBV29-1 with TRBJ1-5; tentative D call: TRBD1 (6 bases). Trimming removed 4 bases at V and 5 bases at J, with 9 bases between. CDR3 length equals 12 residues. Germline CDR1 and CDR2: SQVTM and ANQGSEA.